One and the same sample provided the 29 T cell receptor beta chains below, sequenced in a study of radiation and T cells in renal cell carcinoma. The method was immunoSEQ multiplex PCR; TCRdb's version includes in-frame clones alone and lacks a portion of them. Of tens of thousands of clones in the sample, over 65% are singletons; the top ten hold around 5.8%. The time point is: baseline pretreatment blood. The treatment is: 15 Gy SBRT to primary tumor, nephrectomy 4 weeks later. This specimen was blood, taken from a patient whose treatment included radiotherapy and nephrectomy. These receptors were taken from a man in his 60s with renal cell carcinoma.

The chain employs TRBV7-9 and TRBJ2-1; 12 bases fit TRBD1. Losses at the gene ends were 5 bases for V and 6 bases for J; bases not matched to a gene: 11. The germline V gene encodes CDR1 SEHNR and CDR2 FQNEAQ (reference sequence). The CDR3 sequence is 17 residues long. Here the CDR3 reads CASSGRDRGPARNEQFF. The CDR3 coding sequence is TGTGCCAGCAGCGGCCGGGACAGGGGGCCAGCGCGCAATGAGCAGTTCTTC.

The chain employs TRBV5-6 and TRBJ2-3, with D perhaps matching TRBD1 (6 bases). The CDR3 runs to 19 residues. V was shortened by 4 bases and J by 2 bases, with 26 bases between the two germline ends. Germline loops: CDR1 SGHDT, CDR2 YYEEEE. CDR3 in amino acids: CASSGSDSPMLMVTDTQYF. DNA of the CDR3: TGTGCCAGCAGCGGTTCGGACAGTCCAATGCTGATGGTCACAGATACGCAGTATTTT.

This clone was seen repeatedly, ten times or more. The V and J genes are TRBV4-2 and TRBJ2-2; 7 bases align to TRBD1. This CDR3 is 17 amino acids long. The J segment lost 4 bases and the V segment lost 3 bases, leaving 11 bases of the junction unmatched. Germline V lookup: CDR1 LGHNA, CDR2 YNFKEQ. CDR3 DNA: TGTGCCAGCAGCCAGACTCCGGGGACAGACTCCACCGGGGAGCTGTTTTTT. Translation gives CASSQTPGTDSTGELFF.

In DNA, the CDR3 is TGTGCCAGTAGTTTGGACGGAGAATACAATGAGCAGTTCTTC. Its translation: CASSLDGEYNEQFF. The chain is built from TRBV19 and TRBJ2-1, with unresolved D. The CDR3 extends over 14 amino acids. Looked up from germline, CDR1 is LNHDA and CDR2 is SQIVND (reference sequence). The V and J ends lost 5 bases and 4 bases respectively, with 12 bases between them. Full variable domain (outside the CDR3, taken from reference TRBV19 and TRBJ2-1): DGGITQSPKYLFRKEGQNVTLSCEQNLNHDAMYWYRQDPGQGLRLIYYSQIVNDFQKGDIAEGYSVSREKKESFPLTVTSAQKNPTAFYLCASSLDGEYNEQFFGPGTRLTVL.

The V and J genes are TRBV16 and TRBJ2-2; perhaps TRBD1 as D (5 bases). The CDR3 is made up of 16 amino acids. From germline, CDR1 is KGHSY and CDR2 FQNENV. V gave up 1 base and J gave up 6 bases, with 15 bases separating them. CDR3 DNA sequence: TGTGCCAGCAGCCAATTTGGAGACAGCCCATCCGGGGAGCTGTTTTTT. Translation gives CASSQFGDSPSGELFF.

The chain is built from TRBV29-1 and TRBJ1-4, with D tentatively TRBD1 (6 bases). Germline CDR1 reads SQVTM; CDR2 reads ANQGSEA. V was shortened by 1 base and J by 5 bases, with 11 bases between the two germline ends. The CDR3 runs to 14 residues. CDR3 sequence: CSVEVRGGNEKLFF. CDR3 DNA sequence: TGCAGCGTTGAAGTGAGGGGGGGAAATGAAAAACTGTTTTTT.

This sequence joins TRBV23-1 and TRBJ1-1; D is unresolved. TRBV23-1 is marked as an open reading frame, function uncertain. The germline V and J ends were trimmed by 2 bases and 6 bases, with 13 bases remaining between them. There are 14 residues in the CDR3. For the CDR3, the DNA is TGCGCCAGCAGTCAACCCGGGGAGAAGGCTGAAGCTTTCTTT. This translates into CASSQPGEKAEAFF.

This chain uses TRBV10-3 with TRBJ2-3, with TRBD2 matching 10 bases. V shed 4 bases, J shed 1 base, and the junction held 2 bases outside the gene matches. Per germline, CDR1 ENHRY and CDR2 SYGVKD. The CDR3 totals 15 residues. For the CDR3, the DNA is TGTGCCATCAGTGTGGGGACTAGCGGCACAGATACGCAGTATTTT. Amino acid sequence: CAISVGTSGTDTQYF.

The chain has TRBV7-6 and TRBJ2-7; 7 bases match TRBD2. The germline V gene has CDR1 SGHVS and CDR2 FNYEAQ. This CDR3 region has 17 residues. Trimming took 5 bases from V and 4 from J; bases not matched to a gene: 17. In DNA, the CDR3 is TGTGCCAGCAGCGCTACCCCTCGCGGCGGGAGTGGGTACGAGCAGTACTTC. This sequence encodes CASSATPRGGSGYEQYF. Full variable domain (rest looked up from reference TRBV7-6 and TRBJ2-7): GAGVSQSPRYKVTKRGQDVALRCDPISGHVSLYWYRQALGQGPEFLTYFNYEAQQDKSGLPNDRFSAERPEGSISTLTIQRTEQRDSAMYRCASSATPRGGSGYEQYFGPGTRLTVT.

This CDR3 is CASSRPELAGATGELFF. For the CDR3, the DNA is TGCGCCAGCAGCCGACCTGAACTAGCGGGAGCAACCGGGGAGCTGTTTTTT. The rearrangement uses TRBV4-1 and TRBJ2-2, with 11 nucleotides matching TRBD2. The length of the CDR3 is 17 residues. The V and J ends lost 4 bases and 5 bases, in that order; junction bases with no gene match: 9. Germline V CDR1 and CDR2: MGHRA, YSYEKL.

Only a few counts were recorded for this clone. The CDR3: CASSLWGQGLETQYF. Written as DNA, the CDR3 is TGTGCCAGCAGCTTATGGGGACAGGGCCTGGAGACCCAGTACTTC. The chain uses TRBV5-6 and TRBJ2-5, with 9 bases aligning to TRBD1. Germline-derived CDR1 and CDR2 are SGHDT and YYEEEE. The CDR3 spans 15 residues. After removal of 2 bases from V and 5 bases from J, the junction contained 7 bases not matched to a gene.

The chain joins TRBV7-2 to TRBJ2-7, with D perhaps being TRBD1 or TRBD2 (5 bases each). The CDR3 covers 13 residues. The V gene lost 6 bases and the J gene lost 4 bases, with 13 bases spanning the gap. Per germline, CDR1 SGHTA and CDR2 FQGNSA. The CDR3 loop is CASSQREGYEQYF. CDR3 nucleotide sequence: TGTGCCAGCAGTCAACGCGAGGGGTACGAGCAGTACTTC.

The CDR3 bases are TGTGCCAGCAGTTTGGCAGGGACAGTAGGGGTTTTAGAGGACTATGGCTACACCTTC. Amino acids: CASSLAGTVGVLEDYGYTF. V and J are TRBV28 and TRBJ1-2; 7 nucleotides line up with TRBD1. This CDR3 region has 19 residues. CDR1 is MDHEN and CDR2 is SYDVKM in the germline V gene. V trimming: 3 bases; J trimming: 3 bases; junction bases outside the gene matches: 19.

This rearrangement joins TRBV19 to TRBJ2-2; 7 bases agree with TRBD2. This CDR3 is 15 amino acids long. V trimming: 7 bases; J trimming: 7 bases; junction bases outside the gene matches: 12. The germline gives CDR1 LNHDA, CDR2 SQIVND (reference sequence). The CDR3 nucleotides are TGTGCCAGTAAATCCCCATGGGGGGGAGGCGGGGAGCTGTTTTTT. It encodes CASKSPWGGGGELFF. Drawing the rest from reference TRBV19 and TRBJ2-2, the complete variable domain is DGGITQSPKYLFRKEGQNVTLSCEQNLNHDAMYWYRQDPGQGLRLIYYSQIVNDFQKGDIAEGYSVSREKKESFPLTVTSAQKNPTAFYLCASKSPWGGGGELFFGEGSRLTVL.

The chain is built from TRBV5-4 and TRBJ2-1, with D possibly TRBD1 on 6 matching bases. Germline V CDR1 and CDR2: SGHNT, YYREEE (reference sequence). V dropped 2 bases and J dropped 0 bases, with 12 bases sitting between them. The CDR3 contains 16 residues. CDR3 loop: CASSLGQLSSYNEQFF. The DNA for the CDR3 is TGTGCCAGCAGCTTAGGACAGCTCAGCTCCTACAATGAGCAGTTCTTC.

The CDR3 region is CASSLAPRGPQHF. CDR3 bases: TGTGCCAGCAGCTTGGCCCCCCGAGGCCCCCAGCATTTT. The V gene is TRBV5-6, the J gene TRBJ1-5; D remains unclear. The CDR3 is made up of 13 amino acids. V gave up 0 bases and J gave up 10 bases, with 11 bases separating them. Germline V gene sequence: CDR1 SGHDT, CDR2 YYEEEE. Full variable domain (remainder filled in from reference TRBV5-6 and TRBJ1-5): DAGVTQSPTHLIKTRGQQVTLRCSPKSGHDTVSWYQQALGQGPQFIFQYYEEEERQRGNFPDRFSGHQFPNYSSELNVNALLLGDSALYLCASSLAPRGPQHFGDGTRLSIL.

The CDR3 region is CASSVRTASTNEKLFF. CDR3 nucleotide sequence: TGTGCCAGCAGTGTCCGGACCGCTTCAACTAATGAAAAACTGTTTTTT. The J gene is TRBJ1-4, the V gene TRBV2; D not resolved. In germline, CDR1 is SNHLY, CDR2 FYNNEI. V was trimmed by 4 bases and J by 0 bases, leaving 12 bases between them. The CDR3 extends over 16 amino acids.

The chain employs TRBV5-4 and TRBJ2-1, with D perhaps being TRBD1 or TRBD2 (5 bases each). The CDR3 is 15 residues long. Trimming stripped 5 bases from V and 6 bases from J, with 18 bases between. The germline gives CDR1 SGHNT, CDR2 YYREEE (reference sequence). This chain's CDR3 is CASRRVGTRANEQFF. CDR3 nucleotide sequence: TGTGCCAGCAGAAGAGTGGGGACCCGGGCCAATGAGCAGTTCTTC.

The chain recombines TRBV6-9 with TRBJ1-2; the match to TRBD1 covers 7 bases. With V trimmed by 2 bases and J by 6 bases, 12 bases remained unmatched. Germline CDR1 and CDR2: MNHGY and SVAAGI. This CDR3 is 16 amino acids long. The CDR3 here is CASSYPLRQGIDGYTF. The CDR3 DNA follows: TGTGCCAGCAGTTATCCCCTTCGACAGGGTATAGATGGCTACACCTTC.

The rearrangement links TRBV4-1 to TRBJ2-3; D unresolved. V lost 0 bases, J lost 2 bases, and 15 bases lay in between. CDR1 and CDR2 from the germline V gene are MGHRA and YSYEKL. The CDR3 contains 17 residues. As DNA, the CDR3 is TGCGCCAGCAGCCAAGATCTGGGCCCAACCAACACAGATACGCAGTATTTT. This translates into CASSQDLGPTNTDTQYF.

The V call is TRBV19, the J call TRBJ2-2; 11 bases map to TRBD2. Germline CDR1 is LNHDA and CDR2 is SQIVND (reference sequence). There are 16 residues in the CDR3. V lost 9 bases and J lost 1; bases outside the gene matches: 7. DNA for the CDR3: TGTGCCAGCCTTAGACTAGCGGGGATGAACACCGGGGAGCTGTTTTTT. The encoded protein is CASLRLAGMNTGELFF.

The gene calls are TRBV5-1 and TRBJ2-3; TRBD2 is a possible D gene (6 bases). The CDR3 extends over 16 amino acids. Deletions cut 6 bases from V and 0 bases from J, with 17 bases between. Per the germline V gene, CDR1 is SGHRS and CDR2 is YFSETQ. The CDR3 loop reads CASNYQSGPSTDTQYF. The CDR3 bases are TGCGCCAGCAACTACCAGAGCGGGCCTAGCACAGATACGCAGTATTTT.

There are many counts of this clone. The rearrangement uses TRBV10-3 and TRBJ1-1; maybe TRBD1 (6 bases). V shed 6 bases and J shed 5 bases, with 16 bases lying between them. Germline V CDR1 and CDR2: ENHRY, SYGVKD. The CDR3 is made up of 14 amino acids. The CDR3: CAIRRSGEDTEAFF. In DNA form, the CDR3 reads TGTGCCATCAGGCGGTCAGGGGAGGATACTGAAGCTTTCTTT.

The genes are TRBV5-1 and TRBJ2-3; no definite D call. V lost 7 bases and J lost 0, with 9 bases in between. Germline CDR1 and CDR2: SGHRS and YFSETQ. The CDR3 runs 13 residues. The CDR3 DNA reads TGCGCCAGCGGCCTACAGAGCACAGATACGCAGTATTTT. Its translation is CASGLQSTDTQYF. Variable domain in full (rest from reference TRBV5-1 and TRBJ2-3): KAGVTQTPRYLIKTRGQQVTLSCSPISGHRSVSWYQQTPGQGLQFLFEYFSETQRNKGNFPGRFSGRQFSNSRSEMNVSTLELGDSALYLCASGLQSTDTQYFGPGTRLTVL.

The chain's CDR3 is CASRGAGGLETQYF. The CDR3 DNA sequence: TGCGCCAGCAGAGGAGCGGGAGGGTTGGAGACCCAGTACTTC. V is TRBV10-2 and J is TRBJ2-5, with TRBD2 matching 10 bases. V shed 6 bases and J 5 bases; nucleotides not matched to a gene: 6. Germline CDR1 and CDR2: WSHSY and SAAADI. The CDR3 length is 14 residues.

The chain is built from TRBV7-6 and TRBJ1-4; D is perhaps TRBD1 (5 bases). Germline V gene lookup returns CDR1 SGHVS and CDR2 FNYEAQ. The CDR3 is 14 residues long. Trimming removed 1 base at V and 8 bases at J, with 11 bases between. CDR3 sequence: CASSLVREGEKLFF. CDR3 nucleotides: TGTGCCAGCAGCTTAGTCAGGGAAGGCGAAAAACTGTTTTTT.

CDR3 sequence (DNA): TGTGCCAGTACGGGGAGGTTGAACACTGAAGCTTTCTTT. Translated, it gives CASTGRLNTEAFF. The chain joins TRBV19 to TRBJ1-1; D gene unclear. Trimming shortened V by 7 bases and J by 0 bases, and 9 bases separated the two germline ends. Germline CDR1 and CDR2: LNHDA and SQIVND (reference sequence). The CDR3 runs 13 residues.

The chain employs TRBV4-1 and TRBJ2-3; 7 bases fit TRBD2. The germline V gene has CDR1 MGHRA and CDR2 YSYEKL. The ends lost 1 base at V and 4 bases at J; junction bases unmatched: 11. This CDR3 region has 17 residues. The CDR3 sequence: CASSQAGGRARPDTQYF. CDR3 nucleotides: TGCGCCAGCAGCCAAGCGGGCGGGAGAGCCCGCCCAGATACGCAGTATTTT.

The chain uses TRBV29-1 and TRBJ2-5, with 11 bases that match TRBD2. The CDR3 loop spans 15 amino acids. Looked up from germline, CDR1 is SQVTM and CDR2 is ANQGSEA. The V segment lost 7 bases and the J segment 0 bases; nucleotides outside the gene matches: 7. CDR3 coding DNA: TGCAGCGCCTCACTAGCGGGAGATAACCAAGAGACCCAGTACTTC. Encoded protein: CSASLAGDNQETQYF.